The entry that follows covers one T cell receptor beta chain sequence. Its specificity is not known. Isolated RNA was reverse transcribed in full, so expressed TCRB transcripts were sequenced. Profiling relied on immunoSEQ multiplex PCR, and the TCRdb table lists in-frame clones only, not all of them. The sample contains more than 250,000 clones, approximately 20% of which appear only once. CDR1 and CDR2 from the germline V gene are LNHDA and SQIVND (reference sequence). The CDR3 runs to 15 residues. V shed 1 base, J shed 5 bases, and the junction held 6 bases outside the gene matches. This record comes from a study of beta chain features in type 1 diabetes. Study outcomes and limitations: The study found moderately but significantly shorter TCRB CDR3s in all four CD4+ subsets of Type 1 diabetes patients.

The chain employs TRBV19 and TRBJ2-5, with 8 positions matching TRBD2. The sequence came from a woman aged 40 to 50 with type 1 diabetes. The sequenced material came from naive CD4+ T cells from blood. Written as DNA, the CDR3 is TGTGCCAGTAGTATAGCGGGAGGGCCCGGGGAGACCCAGTACTTC. Protein: CASSIAGGPGETQYF.